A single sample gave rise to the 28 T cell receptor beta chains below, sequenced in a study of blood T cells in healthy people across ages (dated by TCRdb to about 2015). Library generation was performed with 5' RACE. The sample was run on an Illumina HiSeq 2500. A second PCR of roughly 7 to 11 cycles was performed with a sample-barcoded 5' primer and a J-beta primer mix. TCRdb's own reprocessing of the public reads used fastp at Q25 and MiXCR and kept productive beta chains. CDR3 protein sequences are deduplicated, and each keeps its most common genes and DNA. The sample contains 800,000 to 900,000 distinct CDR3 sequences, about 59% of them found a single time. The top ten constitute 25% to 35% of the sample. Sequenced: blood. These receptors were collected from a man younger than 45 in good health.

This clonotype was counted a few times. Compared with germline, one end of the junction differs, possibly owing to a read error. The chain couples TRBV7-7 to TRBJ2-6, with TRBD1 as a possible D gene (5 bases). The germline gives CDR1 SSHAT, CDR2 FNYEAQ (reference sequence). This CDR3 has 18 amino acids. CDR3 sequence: CASSFIDSPGPGANVLTF. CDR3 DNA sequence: TGTGCTAGCAGCTTTATCGACAGCCCAGGTCCTGGGGCCAACGTCCTGACTTTC.

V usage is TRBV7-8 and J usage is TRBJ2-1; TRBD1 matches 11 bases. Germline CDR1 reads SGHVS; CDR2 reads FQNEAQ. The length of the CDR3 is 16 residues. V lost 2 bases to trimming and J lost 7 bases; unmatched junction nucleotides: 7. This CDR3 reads CASSLRSGQGANEQFF. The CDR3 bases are TGTGCCAGCAGCTTAAGGTCAGGACAGGGGGCGAATGAGCAGTTCTTC.

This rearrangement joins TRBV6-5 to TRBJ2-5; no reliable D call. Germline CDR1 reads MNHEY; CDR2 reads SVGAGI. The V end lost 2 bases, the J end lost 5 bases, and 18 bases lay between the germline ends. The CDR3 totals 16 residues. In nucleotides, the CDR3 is TGTGCCAGCAGTTACGGGGTTCCAGCTGTGGGGGAGACCCAGTACTTC. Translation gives CASSYGVPAVGETQYF.

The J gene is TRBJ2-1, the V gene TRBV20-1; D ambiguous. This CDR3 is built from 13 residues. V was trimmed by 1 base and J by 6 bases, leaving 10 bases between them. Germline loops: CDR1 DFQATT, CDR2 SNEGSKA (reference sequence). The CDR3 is CSARVDLPNEQFF. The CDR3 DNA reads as TGCAGTGCTAGAGTGGATCTCCCCAATGAGCAGTTCTTC.

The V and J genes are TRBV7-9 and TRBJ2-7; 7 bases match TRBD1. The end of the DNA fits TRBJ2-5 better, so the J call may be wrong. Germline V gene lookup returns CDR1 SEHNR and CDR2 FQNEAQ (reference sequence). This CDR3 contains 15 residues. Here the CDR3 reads CATLSDRSSQETQYF. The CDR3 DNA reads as TGTGCCACACTATCGGACAGGAGCTCCCAAGAGACCCAGTACTTC.

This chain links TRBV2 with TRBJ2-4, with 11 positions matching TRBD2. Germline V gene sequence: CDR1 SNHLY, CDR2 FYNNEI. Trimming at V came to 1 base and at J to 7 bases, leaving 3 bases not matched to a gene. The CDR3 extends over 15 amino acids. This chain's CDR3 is CASSEVSGGDNIQYF. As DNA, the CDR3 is TGTGCCAGCAGTGAAGTTAGCGGGGGGGATAACATTCAGTACTTC.

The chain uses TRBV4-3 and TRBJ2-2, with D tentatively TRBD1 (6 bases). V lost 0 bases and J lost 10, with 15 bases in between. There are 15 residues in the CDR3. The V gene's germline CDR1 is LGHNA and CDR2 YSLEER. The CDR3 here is CASSQDEQGSLELFF. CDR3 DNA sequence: TGCGCCAGCAGCCAAGATGAACAGGGAAGTTTGGAGCTGTTTTTT.

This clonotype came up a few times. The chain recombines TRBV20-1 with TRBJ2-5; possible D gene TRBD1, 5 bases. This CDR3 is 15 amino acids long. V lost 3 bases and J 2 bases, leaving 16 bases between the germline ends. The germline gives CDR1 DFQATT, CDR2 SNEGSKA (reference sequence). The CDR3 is CSASRPDKGQETQYF. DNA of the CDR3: TGCAGTGCTAGTCGGCCGGACAAGGGACAAGAGACCCAGTACTTC.

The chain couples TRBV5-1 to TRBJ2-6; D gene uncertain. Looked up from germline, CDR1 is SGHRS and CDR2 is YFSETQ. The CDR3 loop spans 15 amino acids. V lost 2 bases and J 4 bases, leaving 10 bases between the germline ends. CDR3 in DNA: TGCGCCAGCAGCTTAATGCGTACGGGGGCCAACGTCCTGACTTTC. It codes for CASSLMRTGANVLTF. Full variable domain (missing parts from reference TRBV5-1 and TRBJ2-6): KAGVTQTPRYLIKTRGQQVTLSCSPISGHRSVSWYQQTPGQGLQFLFEYFSETQRNKGNFPGRFSGRQFSNSRSEMNVSTLELGDSALYLCASSLMRTGANVLTFGAGSRLTVL.

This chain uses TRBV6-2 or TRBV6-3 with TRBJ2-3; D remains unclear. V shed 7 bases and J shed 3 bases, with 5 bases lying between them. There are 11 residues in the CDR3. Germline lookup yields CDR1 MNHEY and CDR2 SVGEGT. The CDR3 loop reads CASTETDTQYF. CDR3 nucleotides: TGTGCCAGCACCGAAACAGATACGCAGTATTTT.

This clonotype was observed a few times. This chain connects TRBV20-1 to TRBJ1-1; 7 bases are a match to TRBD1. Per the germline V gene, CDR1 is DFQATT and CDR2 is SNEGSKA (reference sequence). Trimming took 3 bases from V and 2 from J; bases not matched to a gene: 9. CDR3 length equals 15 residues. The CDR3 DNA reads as TGCAGTGCTAGCCCCACCGGGACAGCAAACACTGAAGCTTTCTTT. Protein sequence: CSASPTGTANTEAFF.

Written as DNA, the CDR3 is TGTGCCAGCAGCTTAGCGGGGGACAGTCCTGGGGCCAACGTCCTGACTTTC. Protein: CASSLAGDSPGANVLTF. The chain carries TRBV7-2 and TRBJ2-6; 7 nucleotides match TRBD1. The CDR3 extends over 17 amino acids. V shed 0 bases, J shed 2 bases, and the junction held 4 bases outside the gene matches. Germline CDR1 reads SGHTA; CDR2 reads FQGNSA.

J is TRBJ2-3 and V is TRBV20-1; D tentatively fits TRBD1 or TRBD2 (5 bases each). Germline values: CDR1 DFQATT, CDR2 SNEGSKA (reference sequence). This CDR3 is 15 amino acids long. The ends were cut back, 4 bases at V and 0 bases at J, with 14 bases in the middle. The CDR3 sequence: CSATRDLTSTDTQYF. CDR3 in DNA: TGCAGTGCTACCAGGGACCTTACTAGCACAGATACGCAGTATTTT.

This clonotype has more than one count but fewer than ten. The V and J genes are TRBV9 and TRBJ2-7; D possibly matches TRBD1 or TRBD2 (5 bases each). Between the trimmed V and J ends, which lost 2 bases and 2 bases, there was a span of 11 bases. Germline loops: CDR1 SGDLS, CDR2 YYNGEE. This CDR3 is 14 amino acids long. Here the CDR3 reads CASSVGTVPYEQYF. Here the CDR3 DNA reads TGTGCCAGCAGCGTCGGGACCGTTCCCTACGAGCAGTACTTC. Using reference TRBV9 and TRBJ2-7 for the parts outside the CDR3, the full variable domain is DSGVTQTPKHLITATGQRVTLRCSPRSGDLSVYWYQQSLDQGLQFLIQYYNGEERAKGNILERFSAQQFPDLHSELNLSSLELGDSALYFCASSVGTVPYEQYFGPGTRLTVT.

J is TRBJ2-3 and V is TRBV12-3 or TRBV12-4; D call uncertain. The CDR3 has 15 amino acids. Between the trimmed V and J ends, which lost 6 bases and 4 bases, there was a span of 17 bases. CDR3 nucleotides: TGTGCCAGCAGCCCTCCAGGCCAGGCCCCAGATACGCAGTATTTT. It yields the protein CASSPPGQAPDTQYF.

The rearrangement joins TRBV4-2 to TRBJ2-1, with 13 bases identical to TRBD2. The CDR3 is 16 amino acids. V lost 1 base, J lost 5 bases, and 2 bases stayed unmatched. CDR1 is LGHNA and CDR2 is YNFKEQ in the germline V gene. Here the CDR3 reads CASSQGTSGGHNEQFF. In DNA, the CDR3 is TGTGCCAGCAGCCAAGGGACTAGCGGGGGCCACAATGAGCAGTTCTTC.

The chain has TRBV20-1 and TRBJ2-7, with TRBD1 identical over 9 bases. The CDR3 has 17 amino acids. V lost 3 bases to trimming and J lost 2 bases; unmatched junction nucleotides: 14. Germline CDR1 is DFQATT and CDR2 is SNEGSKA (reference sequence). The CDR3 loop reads CSASGLDRGFRPYEQYF. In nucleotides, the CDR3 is TGCAGTGCTAGCGGATTGGACAGGGGCTTCCGCCCCTACGAGCAGTACTTC.

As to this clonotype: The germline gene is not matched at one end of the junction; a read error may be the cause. The CDR3, as DNA: TGCGCCAGCAGCCGCGGGACTAGCTCCCACGAGCAGTACTTC. It specifies CASSRGTSSHEQYF. The rearrangement joins TRBV4-1 to TRBJ2-7; 9 nucleotides line up with TRBD2. Germline lookup yields CDR1 MGHRA and CDR2 YSYEKL. This CDR3 region has 14 residues.

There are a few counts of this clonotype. CDR3 region: CASSSRQGHSGANVLTF. The CDR3 nucleotides are TGTGCCAGCAGCTCAAGACAGGGACACTCTGGGGCCAACGTCCTGACTTTC. The chain combines TRBV7-3 with TRBJ2-6; 7 nucleotides agree with TRBD1. The CDR3 is 17 residues long. V trimming: 4 bases; J trimming: 0 bases; junction bases outside the gene matches: 6. Germline assignment: CDR1 SGHTA and CDR2 FQGTGA. Filled out from reference TRBV7-3 and TRBJ2-6, the complete variable domain reads GAGVSQTPSNKVTEKGKYVELRCDPISGHTALYWYRQSLGQGPEFLIYFQGTGAADDSGLPNDRFFAVRPEGSVSTLKIQRTERGDSAVYLCASSSRQGHSGANVLTFGAGSRLTVL.

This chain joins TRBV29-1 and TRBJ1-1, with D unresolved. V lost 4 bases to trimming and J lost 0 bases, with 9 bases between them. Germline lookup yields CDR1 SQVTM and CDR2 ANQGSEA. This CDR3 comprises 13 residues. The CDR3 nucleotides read TGCAGCGTTGCGAATGAAATGAACACTGAAGCTTTCTTT. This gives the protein CSVANEMNTEAFF.

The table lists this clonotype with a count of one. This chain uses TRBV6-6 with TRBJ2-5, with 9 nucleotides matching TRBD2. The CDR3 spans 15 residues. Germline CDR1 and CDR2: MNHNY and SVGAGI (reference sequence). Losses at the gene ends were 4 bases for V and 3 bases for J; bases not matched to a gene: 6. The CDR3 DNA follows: TGTGCCAGCAGTTTCAATTTAGCGGGGGAAGAGACCCAGTACTTC. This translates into CASSFNLAGEETQYF.

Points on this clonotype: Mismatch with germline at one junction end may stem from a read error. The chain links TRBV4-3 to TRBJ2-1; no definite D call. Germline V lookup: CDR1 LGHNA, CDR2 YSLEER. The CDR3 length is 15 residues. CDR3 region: CASSQDVGIYNEQFF. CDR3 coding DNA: TGCGCTAGCAGCCAAGATGTAGGGATCTACAATGAGCAGTTCTTC.

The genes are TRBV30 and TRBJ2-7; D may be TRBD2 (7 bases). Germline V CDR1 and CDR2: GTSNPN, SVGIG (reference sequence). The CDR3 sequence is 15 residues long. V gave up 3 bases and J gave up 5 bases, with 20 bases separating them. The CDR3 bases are TGTGCCTGGAGCCGGGGGGCCCGACCTTACAACGAGCAGTACTTC. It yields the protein CAWSRGARPYNEQYF.

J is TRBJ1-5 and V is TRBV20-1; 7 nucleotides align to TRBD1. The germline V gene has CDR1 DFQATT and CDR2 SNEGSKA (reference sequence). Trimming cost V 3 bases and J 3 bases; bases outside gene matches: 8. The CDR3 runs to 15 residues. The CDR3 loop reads CSARVGQASNQPQHF. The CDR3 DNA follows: TGCAGTGCTAGGGTTGGACAGGCCTCCAATCAGCCCCAGCATTTT.

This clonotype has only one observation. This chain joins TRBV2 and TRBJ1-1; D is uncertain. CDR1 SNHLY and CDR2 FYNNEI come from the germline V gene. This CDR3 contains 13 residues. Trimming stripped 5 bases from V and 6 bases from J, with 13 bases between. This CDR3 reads CASSYQMAAEAFF. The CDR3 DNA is TGTGCCAGCAGTTACCAAATGGCGGCTGAAGCTTTCTTT.

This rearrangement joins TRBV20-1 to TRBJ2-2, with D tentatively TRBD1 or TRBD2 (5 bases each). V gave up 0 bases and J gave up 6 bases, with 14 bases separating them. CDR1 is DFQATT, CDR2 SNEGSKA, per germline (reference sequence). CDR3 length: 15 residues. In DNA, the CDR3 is TGCAGTGCTAGAGATCTCGAGGGGCATTCCGGGGAGCTGTTTTTT. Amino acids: CSARDLEGHSGELFF.

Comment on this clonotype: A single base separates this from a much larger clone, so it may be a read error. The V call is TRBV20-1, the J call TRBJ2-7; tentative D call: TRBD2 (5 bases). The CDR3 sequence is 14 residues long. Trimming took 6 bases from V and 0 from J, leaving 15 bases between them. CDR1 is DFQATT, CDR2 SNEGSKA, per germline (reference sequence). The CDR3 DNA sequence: TGCAGTGCCGCCAGGACCGCGGGCTCCTACGAGCAGTACTTC. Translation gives CSAARTAGSYEQYF.

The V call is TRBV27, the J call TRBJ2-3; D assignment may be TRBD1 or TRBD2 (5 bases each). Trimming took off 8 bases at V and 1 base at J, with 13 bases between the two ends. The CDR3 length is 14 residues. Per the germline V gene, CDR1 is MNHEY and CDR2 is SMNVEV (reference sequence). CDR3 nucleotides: TGTGCCAGCGCTCGGGGCAGTGGCACAGATACGCAGTATTTT. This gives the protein CASARGSGTDTQYF.